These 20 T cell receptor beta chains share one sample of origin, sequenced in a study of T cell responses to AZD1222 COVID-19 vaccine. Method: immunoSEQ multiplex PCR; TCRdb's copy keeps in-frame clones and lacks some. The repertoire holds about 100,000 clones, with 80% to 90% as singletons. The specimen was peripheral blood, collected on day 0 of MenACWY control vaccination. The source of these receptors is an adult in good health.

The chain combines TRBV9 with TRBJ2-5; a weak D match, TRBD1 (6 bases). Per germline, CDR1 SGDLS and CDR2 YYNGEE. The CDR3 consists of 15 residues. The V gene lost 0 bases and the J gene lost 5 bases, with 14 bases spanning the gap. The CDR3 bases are TGTGCCAGCAGCGTAGCTGGAACAGGGACGGAGACCCAGTACTTC. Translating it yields CASSVAGTGTETQYF.

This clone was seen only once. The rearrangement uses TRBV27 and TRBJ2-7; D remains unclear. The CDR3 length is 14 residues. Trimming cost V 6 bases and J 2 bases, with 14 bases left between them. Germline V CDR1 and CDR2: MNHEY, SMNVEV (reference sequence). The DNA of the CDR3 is TGTGCCAGCAGGACCGGGCTTCACACCTACGAGCAGTACTTC. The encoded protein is CASRTGLHTYEQYF.

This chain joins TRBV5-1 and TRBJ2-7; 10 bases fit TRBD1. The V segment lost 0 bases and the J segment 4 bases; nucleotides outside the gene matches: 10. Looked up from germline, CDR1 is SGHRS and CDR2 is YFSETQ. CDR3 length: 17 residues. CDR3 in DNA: TGCGCCAGCAGCTTGGCCTATCGACAGGGGGCTTTTTACGAGCAGTACTTC. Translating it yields CASSLAYRQGAFYEQYF. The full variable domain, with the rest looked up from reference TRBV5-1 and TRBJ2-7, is KAGVTQTPRYLIKTRGQQVTLSCSPISGHRSVSWYQQTPGQGLQFLFEYFSETQRNKGNFPGRFSGRQFSNSRSEMNVSTLELGDSALYLCASSLAYRQGAFYEQYFGPGTRLTVT.

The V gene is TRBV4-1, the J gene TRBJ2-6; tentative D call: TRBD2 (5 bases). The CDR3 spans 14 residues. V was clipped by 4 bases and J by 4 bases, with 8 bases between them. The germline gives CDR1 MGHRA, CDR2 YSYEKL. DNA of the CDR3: TGCGCCAGCAGCCGGGAGTTCGGGGCCAACGTCCTGACTTTC. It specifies CASSREFGANVLTF.

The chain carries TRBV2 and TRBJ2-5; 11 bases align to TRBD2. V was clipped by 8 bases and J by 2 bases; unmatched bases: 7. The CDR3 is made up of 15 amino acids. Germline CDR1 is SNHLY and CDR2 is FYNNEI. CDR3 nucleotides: TGTGCCAGCGAAAGGGGACTAGCGGTACAAGAGACCCAGTACTTC. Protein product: CASERGLAVQETQYF. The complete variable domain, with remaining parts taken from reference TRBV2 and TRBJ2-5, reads EPEVTQTPSHQVTQMGQEVILRCVPISNHLYFYWYRQILGQKVEFLVSFYNNEISEKSEIFDDQFSVERPDGSNFTLKIRSTKLEDSAMYFCASERGLAVQETQYFGPGTRLLVL.

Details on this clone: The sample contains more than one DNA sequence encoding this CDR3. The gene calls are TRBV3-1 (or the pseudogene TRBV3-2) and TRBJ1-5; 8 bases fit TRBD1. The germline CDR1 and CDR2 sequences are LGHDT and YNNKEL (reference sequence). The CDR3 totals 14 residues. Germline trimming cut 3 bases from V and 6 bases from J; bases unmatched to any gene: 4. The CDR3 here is CASSHSGGGQPQHF. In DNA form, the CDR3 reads TGTGCCAGCAGCCACTCAGGGGGCGGTCAGCCCCAGCATTTT.

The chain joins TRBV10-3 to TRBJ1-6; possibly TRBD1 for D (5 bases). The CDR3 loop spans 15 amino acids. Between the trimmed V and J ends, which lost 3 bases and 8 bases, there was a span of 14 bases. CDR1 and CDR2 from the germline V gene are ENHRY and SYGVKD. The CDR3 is CAISDRAPGDSPLHF. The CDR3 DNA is TGTGCCATCAGTGACAGGGCCCCTGGTGATTCACCCCTCCACTTT.

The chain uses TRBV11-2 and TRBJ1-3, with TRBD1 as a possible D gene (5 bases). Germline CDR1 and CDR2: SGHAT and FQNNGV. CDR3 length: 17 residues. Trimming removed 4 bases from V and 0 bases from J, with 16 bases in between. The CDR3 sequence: CASSSPRGSSSGNTIYF. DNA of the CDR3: TGTGCCAGCAGCTCGCCGAGGGGTTCCTCCTCTGGAAACACCATATATTTT.

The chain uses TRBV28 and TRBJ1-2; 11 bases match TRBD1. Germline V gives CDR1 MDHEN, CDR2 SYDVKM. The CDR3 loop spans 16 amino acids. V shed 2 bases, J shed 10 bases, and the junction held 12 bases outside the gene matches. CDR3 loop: CASSLKGQGVWKFYTF. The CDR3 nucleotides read TGTGCCAGCAGTTTAAAGGGACAGGGGGTCTGGAAATTCTACACCTTC.

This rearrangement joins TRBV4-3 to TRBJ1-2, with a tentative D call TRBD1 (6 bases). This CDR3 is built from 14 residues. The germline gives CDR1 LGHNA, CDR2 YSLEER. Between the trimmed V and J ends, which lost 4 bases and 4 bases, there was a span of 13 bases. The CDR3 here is CASSPGGGGYGYTF. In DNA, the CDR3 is TGCGCCAGCAGCCCCGGTGGAGGGGGCTATGGCTACACCTTC.

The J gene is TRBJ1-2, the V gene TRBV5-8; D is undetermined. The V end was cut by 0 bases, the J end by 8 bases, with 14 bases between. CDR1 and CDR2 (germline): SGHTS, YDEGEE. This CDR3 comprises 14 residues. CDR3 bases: TGTGCCAGCAGCTTGGCCTGGAAGGAGCGGGGCTACACCTTC. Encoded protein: CASSLAWKERGYTF.

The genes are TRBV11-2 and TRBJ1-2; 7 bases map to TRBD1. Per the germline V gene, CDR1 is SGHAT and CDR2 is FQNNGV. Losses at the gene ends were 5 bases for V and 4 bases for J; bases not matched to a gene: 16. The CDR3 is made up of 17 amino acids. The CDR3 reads CASSLRSLRQGGYGYTF. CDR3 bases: TGTGCCAGCAGCCTGAGATCCCTGCGACAGGGAGGCTATGGCTACACCTTC.

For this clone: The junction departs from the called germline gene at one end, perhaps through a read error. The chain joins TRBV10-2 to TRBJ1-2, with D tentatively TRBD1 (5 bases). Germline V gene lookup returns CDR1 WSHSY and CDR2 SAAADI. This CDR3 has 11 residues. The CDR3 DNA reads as TGCGCCAGCAGTGAGTCTCTTGGGACGGCCTTC. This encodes CASSESLGTAF.

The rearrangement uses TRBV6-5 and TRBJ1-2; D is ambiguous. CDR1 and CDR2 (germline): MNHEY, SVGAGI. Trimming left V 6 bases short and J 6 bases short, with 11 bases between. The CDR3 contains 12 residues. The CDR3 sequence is CASSRRTDGYTF. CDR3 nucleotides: TGTGCCAGCAGCCGAAGGACGGATGGCTACACCTTC.

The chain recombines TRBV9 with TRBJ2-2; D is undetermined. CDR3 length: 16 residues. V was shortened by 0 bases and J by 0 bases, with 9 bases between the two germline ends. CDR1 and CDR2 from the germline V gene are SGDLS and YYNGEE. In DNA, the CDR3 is TGTGCCAGCAGCGTAGCTGGTAGAGCGAACACCGGGGAGCTGTTTTTT. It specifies CASSVAGRANTGELFF.

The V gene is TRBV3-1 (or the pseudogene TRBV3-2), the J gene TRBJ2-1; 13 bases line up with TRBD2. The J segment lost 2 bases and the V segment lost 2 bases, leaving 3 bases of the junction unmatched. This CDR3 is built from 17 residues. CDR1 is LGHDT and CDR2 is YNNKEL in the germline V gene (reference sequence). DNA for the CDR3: TGTGCCAGCAGCCAACCGGGACTAGCGGGAACCTACAATGAGCAGTTCTTC. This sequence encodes CASSQPGLAGTYNEQFF.

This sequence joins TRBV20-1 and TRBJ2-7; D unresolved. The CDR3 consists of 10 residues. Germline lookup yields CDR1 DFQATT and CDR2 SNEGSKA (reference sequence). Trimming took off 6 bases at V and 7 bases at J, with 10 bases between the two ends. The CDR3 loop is CSANSREQYF. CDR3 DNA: TGCAGTGCCAATTCTCGGGAGCAGTACTTC.

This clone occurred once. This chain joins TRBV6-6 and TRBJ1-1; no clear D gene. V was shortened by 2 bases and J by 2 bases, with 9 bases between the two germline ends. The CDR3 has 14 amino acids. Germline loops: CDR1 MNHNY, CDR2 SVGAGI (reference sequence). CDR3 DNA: TGTGCCAGCAGTTACCCGCCCGGTAACACTGAAGCTTTCTTT. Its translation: CASSYPPGNTEAFF.

The CDR3 loop reads CASSPDGTGGTQYF. As DNA, the CDR3 is TGTGCCAGCAGCCCAGACGGGACAGGGGGGACCCAGTACTTC. The V call is TRBV7-9, the J call TRBJ2-5; TRBD1 matches 11 bases. In germline, CDR1 is SEHNR, CDR2 FQNEAQ (reference sequence). V shed 5 bases, J shed 7 bases, and the junction held 6 bases outside the gene matches. CDR3 length equals 14 residues.

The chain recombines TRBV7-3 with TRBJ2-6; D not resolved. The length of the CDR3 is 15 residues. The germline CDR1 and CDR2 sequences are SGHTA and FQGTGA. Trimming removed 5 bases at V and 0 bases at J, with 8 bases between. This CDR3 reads CASSQSRSGANVLTF. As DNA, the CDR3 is TGTGCCAGCAGCCAGAGCCGCTCTGGGGCCAACGTCCTGACTTTC.